This T cell receptor beta chain originates from a study of OX40 agonist ivuxolimab in advanced cancers. With regard to the full study: Ivuxolimab, which targeted the costimulatory receptor OX40 (CD134), was an agonistic, fully human IgG2 monoclonal antibody. Intravenous ivuxolimab was administered to patients every 2 weeks at six dose levels: 0.01, 0.1, 0.3, 1.5, 3 and 10 mg/kg. Of the approximately 50 dose-escalation patients, hepatocellular carcinoma was present in about 19, melanoma in around 15, renal cell carcinoma in 9 and head and neck cancer in 9. The dose-escalation cohort was around 84% male with a mean age of around 62 years, ranging from roughly 20 to 80. Patients were allowed to have had prior anti-PD-1, anti-PD-L1 or anti-CTLA-4 therapy, and around two fifths of the dose-escalation patients had been treated with checkpoint inhibitors. Partial responses were achieved by three dose-escalation patients, of whom one had hepatocellular carcinoma and two had cutaneous melanoma. Peripheral TCRbeta sequencing aimed to test whether ivuxolimab altered TCR sequence diversity and caused clonal T-cell expansion. The paper reports the monotherapy dose-escalation portion (N of about 50 patients) of the phase I ivuxolimab trial.

The trial excluded patients who had a history of autoimmune disease or who were on systemic immunosuppression. Peripheral blood for TCR sequencing was drawn from every dose cohort at baseline, at cycle 4 day 1 and at cycle 7 day 1. Samples came from an open-label, multicenter, first-in-human phase I dose-escalation trial of ivuxolimab. Adults with locally advanced or metastatic melanoma, renal cell, hepatocellular, or head and neck squamous cell carcinoma were enrolled in the trial. Before TCR sequencing, CD4+ T cells and CD8+ T cells were sorted from peripheral blood as separate populations. For sequencing of the TCRbeta CDR3 region, genomic DNA was extracted from the sorted cells. The immunoSEQ Assay was used to sequence the TCRbeta CDR3 regions. Sourced from immuneACCESS, this table was stored by TCRdb with only in-frame sequences that have V and J called. A share of the clones is absent; for the studies checked, an unresolved V gene accounts for under half, and the remainder has no known explanation. In all, the sample holds more than 60,000 clones, and about 83% of those were seen once. Clones ranked in the top ten supply 25% to 35% of the sample.

Overall study outcomes, separate from this receptor: Which antigens the clonally expanded peripheral T cells were specific for was not determined. Low levels of normalized T-cell clonal expansion were also shown by some nonresponding patients. After ivuxolimab, more expanded clones were found on average in CD8+ T cells than in CD4+ T cells. Clonal expansion of both CD4+ and CD8+ blood T cells was observed from baseline to week 6 at doses 0.1 to 3.0 mg/kg. Partial responders in the 0.1-3.0 mg/kg groups had among the lowest normalized peripheral clonal expansion, especially among CD8+ T cells.

Reading the germline V gene gives CDR1 MNHEY and CDR2 SVGAGI. The CDR3 sequence holds 14 residues, the cysteine and phenylalanine included. The only DNA kept is the CDR3, 42 bases in frame from the first base. Trimming removed 6 bases from V and 10 bases from J, leaving 16 bases between the germline ends. Details on this clone: Its antigen is still unknown. Per-base quality was not reported, and no clone a single base away is much larger than it.

Source: CD4+ or CD8+ T cells sorted from blood, taken in a trial of the OX40 agonist ivuxolimab. The receptor was isolated from an adult with an advanced solid tumor such as melanoma, head and neck, liver or kidney cancer. The sequence links TRBV6-5 to TRBJ1-6; a confident D gene designation cannot be given. The DNA sequence follows: TGTGCCAGCAGCCCATGGGAAGGGAACTCACCCCTCCACTTT. It is translated as CASSPWEGNSPLHF.